Given below is one T cell receptor (beta chain) in context. Its target is not known. This sample stems from a study of post-analysis software for immune sequencing data. About the research overall: Secondary progressive, relapsing-remitting and progressive-relapsing multiple sclerosis were among the included disease courses.

Study outcomes and limitations: There was significantly lower normalized Chao1 diversity in multiple sclerosis patients than in controls.

Libraries were made from TCR beta cDNA, and they carried unique molecular identifiers. When roughly 1 to 10 million T cells were used, they gave about 550,000 cDNA molecules. TCRdb itself ran the PCR reads through MiXCR, one entry per CDR3 protein. Found here are 550,000 to 700,000 distinct CDR3 sequences, 40% to 50% of them singletons; the top ten hold roughly 1.7%. The origin of this receptor is a girl between 10 and 17 years old with multiple sclerosis. The sequencing sample was made of blood.

The DNA of the CDR3 is TGCAGTGCTAGCCTTTCCTACAATGAGCAGTTCTTC. Translation gives CSASLSYNEQFF. This sequence joins TRBV20-1 and TRBJ2-1, with unresolved D. This CDR3 is built from 12 residues. V was clipped by 3 bases and J by 1 base, with 4 bases between them. The germline V gene has CDR1 DFQATT and CDR2 SNEGSKA (reference sequence).